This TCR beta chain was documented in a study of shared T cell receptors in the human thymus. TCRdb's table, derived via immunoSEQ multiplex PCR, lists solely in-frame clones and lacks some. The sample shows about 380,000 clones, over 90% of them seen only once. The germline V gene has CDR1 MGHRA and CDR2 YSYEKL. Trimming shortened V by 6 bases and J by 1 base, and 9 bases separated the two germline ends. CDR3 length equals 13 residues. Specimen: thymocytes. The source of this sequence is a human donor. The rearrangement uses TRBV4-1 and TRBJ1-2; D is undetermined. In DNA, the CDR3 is TGCGCCAGCAGACCGGACCTTAACTATGGCTACACCTTC. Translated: CASRPDLNYGYTF.